These T cell receptor beta chains were read from a single sample in a study of Ad26.COV2.S vaccination and SARS-CoV-2 variants. Some clones are missing from TCRdb's copy, which holds only in-frame ones; the method was immunoSEQ multiplex PCR. The sample consists of about 320,000 clones, around 83% of them appearing once. Sequencing was performed on peripheral blood, taken in a trial of Ad26.COV2.S vaccine versus placebo. The receptor set was obtained from a person aged 18-65 years who received the Ad26.COV2.S COVID-19 vaccine or a placebo. Both conserved end residues are part of each CDR3. D genes are given only for firm matches. Where a row states a size, it is once, few, many or the class of an expanded clone; other rows omit it.

NA | TRBJ1-1 | TRBV4-1 | TRBD1 | TGCGCCAGCAGCCACGACCGCGGGACAGTGCCTGAAGCTTTCTTT | CASSHDRGTVPEAFF
NA | TRBJ2-4 | TRBV6-2/TRBV6-3 | NA | TGTGCCAGCAGCCTTGACTGGTATTTGACCAAAAACATTCAGTACTTC | CASSLDWYLTKNIQYF
NA | TRBJ2-7 | TRBV5-4 | TRBD1 | TGTGCCAGCAGCTCCGACAGGGGAACCTACGAGCAGTACTTC | CASSSDRGTYEQYF
once | TRBJ2-1 | TRBV5-4 | NA | TGTGCCAGCAGCTTGGATCGGCTCAATGAGCAGTTCTTC | CASSLDRLNEQFF
NA | TRBJ2-7 | TRBV30 | TRBD1 | TGTGCCTACAGGGACAGGGTCACCTACGAGCAGTACTTC | CAYRDRVTYEQYF
NA | TRBJ1-2 | TRBV7-9 | NA | TGTGCCAGCAGCTTCGAGGGGGGTCGAGGCAGGATCTATGGCTACACCTTC | CASSFEGGRGRIYGYTF
NA | TRBJ1-2 | TRBV28 | NA | TGTGCCAGCAAGTCTTACATCGACAGTTATGGCTACACCTTC | CASKSYIDSYGYTF
NA | TRBJ2-7 | TRBV18 | NA | TGTGCCAGCTCACCATTCGGGCCCGAGTATGAGCAGTACTTC | CASSPFGPEYEQYF
NA | TRBJ2-1 | TRBV2 | TRBD2 | TGTGCCAGCAGTGACGGCCTTTCTAGCGGTGAGCAGTTCTTC | CASSDGLSSGEQFF
NA | TRBJ2-7 | TRBV14 | TRBD1 | TGTGCCAGCAGCCCCTCAGGGACAGGAGCCTACGAGCAGTACTTC | CASSPSGTGAYEQYF
NA | TRBJ1-2 | TRBV4-2 | NA | TGTGCCAGCAGCCAAGTGGAGGGGGTCAGTGGCTACACCTTC | CASSQVEGVSGYTF
NA | TRBJ2-7 | TRBV23-1 | TRBD1 | TGCGCCAGCAGTCAATACAGGGGGCCCTACGAGCAGTACTTC | CASSQYRGPYEQYF
NA | TRBJ2-7 | TRBV7-2 | TRBD2 | TGTGCCAGCAGCTTAGGAGCGGGGGTTTCTTACGAGCAGTACTTC | CASSLGAGVSYEQYF
NA | TRBJ1-1 | TRBV5-6 | NA | TGTGCCAGCAGCTTAATGGGGGTTGAAGCTTTCTTT | CASSLMGVEAFF
NA | TRBJ2-1 | TRBV3-1/TRBV3-2 | TRBD1 | TGTGCCAGCAGCCCGTTTGGCAGGGGGCCAAATTGTACTAGGCAGTTCTTC | CASSPFGRGPNCTRQFF
NA | TRBJ2-3 | TRBV10-3 | NA | TGTGCCATCAGTGCGGGATTAGACCCAGATACGCAGTATTTT | CAISAGLDPDTQYF
once | TRBJ2-7 | TRBV19 | NA | TGTGCCAGTAGTAGGGGGTCGCAGGGGCTACAGCAGTACTTC | CASSRGSQGLQQYF
NA | TRBJ1-1 | TRBV14 | NA | TGTGCCAGCAGCCAAGAATCGGCCAGGGTGGGCCCTGGCACTGAAGCTTTCTTT | CASSQESARVGPGTEAFF
NA | TRBJ1-2 | TRBV11-3 | NA | TGTGCCAGCAGCGCTCCCTTTAAAACTAACTATGGCTACACCTTC | CASSAPFKTNYGYTF
NA | TRBJ2-1 | TRBV28 | TRBD2 | TGTGCCAGCTTAAGAGCGGGGTACTACAATGAGCAGTTCTTC | CASLRAGYYNEQFF
NA | TRBJ2-3 | TRBV13 | NA | TGTGCCAGCAGCTTACCGAGCACAGATACGCAGTATTTT | CASSLPSTDTQYF
NA | TRBJ1-3 | TRBV19 | NA | TGTGCCAGTGGACGGAAGGACACCATATATTTT | CASGRKDTIYF
NA | TRBJ2-4 | TRBV30 | NA | TGTGCCTGGAGTACCTGGGGGGGCCTCACCAAAAACATTCAGTACTTC | CAWSTWGGLTKNIQYF
NA | TRBJ1-2 | TRBV19 | TRBD1 | TGTGCCAGTAGTAAGGACAGGGACAACTATGGCTACACCTTC | CASSKDRDNYGYTF
NA | TRBJ1-1 | TRBV6-5 | NA | TGTGCCAGCAGAGGCCCGACGGGAGAAGCTTTCTTT | CASRGPTGEAFF
few | TRBJ1-6 | TRBV6-5 | NA | TGTGCCAGCAGTTACTCGAGATTGTCAGGGTCGCCCCTCCACTTT | CASSYSRLSGSPLHF
NA | TRBJ2-7 | TRBV5-5 | TRBD2 | TGTGCCAGCAGCTTCTCTGGCGGGGGGCCCCTCTTCCCCTACGAGCAGTACTTC | CASSFSGGGPLFPYEQYF
NA | TRBJ1-1 | TRBV7-2 | NA | TGTGCCAGCAGCTTAATAGGACCTGAAGCTTTCTTT | CASSLIGPEAFF
NA | TRBJ2-1 | TRBV10-3 | NA | TGTGCCATCAGTGAGCCGCCCTGGGGTAATGGGGGAGTTTACAATGAGCAGTTCTTC | CAISEPPWGNGGVYNEQFF
NA | TRBJ1-2 | TRBV6-6 | NA | TGTGCCAGCAGTTACTCGGACCGGGAGTCAGGCTACACCTTC | CASSYSDRESGYTF
NA | TRBJ1-2 | TRBV9 | TRBD1 | TGTGCCAGCAGCGCCGATAAACAGGGGGCCTTAGATGGCTACACCTTC | CASSADKQGALDGYTF
NA | TRBJ1-1 | TRBV18 | NA | TGTGCCAGCTCACCCGACGCGAACACTGAAGCTTTCTTT | CASSPDANTEAFF
NA | TRBJ1-1 | TRBV25-1 | NA | TGTGCCAGCAGTGATATTCGGGGTGGAGGTGAAGCTTTCTTT | CASSDIRGGGEAFF
few | TRBJ1-2 | TRBV7-9 | NA | TGTGCCAGCAGCCCGAGGACAGTGTTTAACTATGGCTACACCTTC | CASSPRTVFNYGYTF
NA | TRBJ1-2 | TRBV6-7 | NA | TGTGCCAGAAAGCCTGTGGGGGAGAACGATGGCTACACCTTC | CARKPVGENDGYTF
NA | TRBJ2-2 | TRBV7-9 | TRBD1 | TGTGCCAGCAGCTCCAAGGACAGGGGACTAACCGGGGAGCTGTTTTTT | CASSSKDRGLTGELFF
NA | TRBJ2-2 | TRBV12-5 | NA | TGTGCTAGTGGTCCCATAGGGGGCGGGGAGCTGTTTTTT | CASGPIGGGELFF
NA | TRBJ1-2 | TRBV6-2/TRBV6-3 | NA | TGTGCCAGCAGTTACTCCGGGGTATTCACAAATGGCTACACCTTC | CASSYSGVFTNGYTF
NA | TRBJ2-2 | TRBV3-1/TRBV3-2 | TRBD1 | TGTGCCAGCAGGCCCGGGACAGGGTTTACCGGGGAGCTGTTTTTT | CASRPGTGFTGELFF
NA | TRBJ1-2 | TRBV7-2 | NA | TGTGCCAGCAGCATCCGGGCACCCCGGACTAACTATGGCTACACCTTC | CASSIRAPRTNYGYTF
NA | TRBJ1-1 | TRBV6-6 | NA | TGTGCCAGCACCCCACCTATAACACGGAACACTGAAGCTTTCTTT | CASTPPITRNTEAFF
NA | TRBJ2-1 | TRBV7-7 | NA | TGTGCCAGCAGCTTAACCGAGGGCCATCTTAATGAGCAGTTCTTC | CASSLTEGHLNEQFF
NA | TRBJ2-3 | TRBV5-3 | TRBD2 | TGTGCCAGAAGCTTTGCTAGCGGGGGGGGCCGTCAGTCAGATACGCAGTATTTT | CARSFASGGGRQSDTQYF
NA | TRBJ1-3 | TRBV6-5 | NA | TGTGCCAGCACCTTGGACAGCGCATCTGGAAACACCATATATTTT | CASTLDSASGNTIYF
NA | TRBJ2-2 | TRBV2 | NA | TGTGCCAGCAGTCGACAGATGACTAACACCGGGGAGCTGTTTTTT | CASSRQMTNTGELFF